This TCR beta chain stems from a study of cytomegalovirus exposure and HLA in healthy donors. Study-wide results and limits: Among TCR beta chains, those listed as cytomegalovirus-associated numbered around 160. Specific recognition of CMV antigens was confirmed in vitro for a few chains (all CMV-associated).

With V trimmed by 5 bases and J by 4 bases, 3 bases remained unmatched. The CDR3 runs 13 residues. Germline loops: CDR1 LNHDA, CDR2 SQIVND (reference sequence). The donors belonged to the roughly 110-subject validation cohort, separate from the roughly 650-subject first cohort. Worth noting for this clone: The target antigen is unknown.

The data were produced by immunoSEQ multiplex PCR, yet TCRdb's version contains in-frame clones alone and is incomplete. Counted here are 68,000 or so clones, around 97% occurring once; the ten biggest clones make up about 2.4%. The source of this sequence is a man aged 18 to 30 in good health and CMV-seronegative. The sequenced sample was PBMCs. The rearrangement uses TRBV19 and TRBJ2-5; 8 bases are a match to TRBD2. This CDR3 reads CASSFGGGETQYF. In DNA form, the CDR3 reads TGTGCCAGTAGTTTCGGGGGGGGAGAGACCCAGTACTTC.